Listed below are T cell receptor beta chains from one sample, sequenced in a study of blood T cell repertoires in COVID-19. TCRdb's copy holds only in-frame clones and misses some; the assay was immunoSEQ multiplex PCR. This sample carries around 120,000 clones, 80% to 90% of them seen once, and the ten largest clones take 2.1%. Sequencing was carried out using peripheral blood. These receptors all stem from a human donor in a cohort sampled during active COVID-19. Each CDR3 is given with its conserved first and last residue. D genes are given only for firm matches. Some rows mark clone size as missing; the rest say once, few, many or name a class of expanded clone.

len,abundance,j_gene,d_gene,v_gene,CDR3aa,CDR3nt
16,NA,TRBJ1-4,TRBD1,TRBV2,CASTSGTGVLNEKLFF,TGTGCCAGCACTTCCGGGACAGGGGTACTTAATGAAAAACTGTTTTTT
14,few,TRBJ2-7,NA,TRBV7-2,CASSWRDGSYEQYF,TGTGCCAGCAGCTGGAGGGACGGATCCTACGAGCAGTACTTC
16,NA,TRBJ1-1,NA,TRBV6-2/TRBV6-3,CASSYLPRELNTEAFF,TGTGCCAGCAGTTATCTACCCCGAGAGCTCAACACTGAAGCTTTCTTT
15,NA,TRBJ1-5,NA,TRBV3-1/TRBV3-2,CASSQDRRRPRPQHF,TGTGCCAGCAGCCAAGATCGGCGGCGGCCGAGGCCCCAGCATTTT
13,NA,TRBJ2-3,TRBD1,TRBV9,CASSLRDRDTQYF,TGTGCCAGCAGCCTCCGGGACAGAGATACGCAGTATTTT
18,NA,TRBJ2-6,NA,TRBV28,CASRDSTALNSGANVLTF,TGTGCCAGCAGGGATTCGACAGCACTTAACTCTGGGGCCAACGTCCTGACTTTC
15,NA,TRBJ2-1,NA,TRBV2,CASSEQGSAYNEQFF,TGTGCCAGCAGTGAACAGGGGAGCGCCTACAATGAGCAGTTCTTC
14,NA,TRBJ2-1,TRBD2,TRBV10-2,CASATSGRDNEQFF,TGCGCCAGTGCTACTAGCGGGAGGGACAATGAGCAGTTCTTC
11,NA,TRBJ2-7,NA,TRBV6-5,CASSYGREQYF,TGTGCCAGCAGCTATGGGAGAGAGCAGTACTTC
11,NA,TRBJ2-7,TRBD2,TRBV24-1,CATSGGYEQYF,TGTGCCACCAGCGGGGGGTACGAGCAGTACTTC
13,few,TRBJ2-3,NA,TRBV6-2/TRBV6-3,CASSSQGTDTQYF,TGTGCCAGCAGTTCCCAGGGTACAGATACGCAGTATTTT
16,NA,TRBJ1-2,NA,TRBV5-1,CASSLGRADPIYGYTF,TGCGCCAGCAGCTTGGGGAGGGCAGATCCAATTTATGGCTACACCTTC
17,NA,TRBJ2-5,NA,TRBV7-6,CASSLRPDAGNQETQYF,TGTGCCAGCAGCTTACGCCCTGACGCGGGAAACCAAGAGACCCAGTACTTC
16,NA,TRBJ2-3,TRBD2,TRBV9,CASSVGVAGGPREQYF,TGTGCCAGCAGCGTAGGGGTAGCGGGGGGGCCCCGCGAGCAGTATTTT
16,NA,TRBJ2-1,NA,TRBV9,CASSVAIREWDNEQFF,TGTGCCAGCAGCGTAGCTATAAGGGAGTGGGACAATGAGCAGTTCTTC
14,NA,TRBJ1-3,NA,TRBV19,CASQSSGAGNTIYF,TGTGCCAGCCAAAGCTCGGGGGCTGGAAACACCATATATTTT
16,NA,TRBJ2-1,NA,TRBV11-2,CASSLVGGGSYNEQFF,TGTGCCAGCAGCTTAGTAGGGGGGGGGTCCTACAATGAGCAGTTCTTC
15,NA,TRBJ2-4,TRBD2,TRBV29-1,CSVEVPGRAKNIQYF,TGCAGCGTTGAAGTTCCCGGGAGGGCCAAAAACATTCAGTACTTC
14,NA,TRBJ2-1,TRBD2,TRBV14,CASSQVSGRNEQFF,TGTGCCAGCAGCCAAGTGAGCGGGAGGAATGAGCAGTTCTTC
14,NA,TRBJ2-3,NA,TRBV7-2,CASSLYTREDTQYF,TGTGCCAGCAGCTTATATACGAGAGAGGATACGCAGTATTTT
14,NA,TRBJ1-1,NA,TRBV2,CASSDGGWNTEAFF,TGTGCCAGCAGTGACGGGGGGTGGAACACTGAAGCTTTCTTT
12,once,TRBJ1-1,TRBD1,TRBV19,CASSRTGGEAFF,TGTGCCAGTAGTAGGACAGGGGGTGAAGCTTTCTTT
14,NA,TRBJ1-2,TRBD1,TRBV18,CASSPSRTGTGYTF,TGTGCCAGCTCCCCCTCCCGGACAGGGACTGGCTACACCTTC
14,NA,TRBJ1-1,TRBD1,TRBV3-1/TRBV3-2,CASSQVGTGGLTFF,TGTGCCAGCAGCCAAGTAGGGACAGGGGGCTTAACTTTCTTT
16,NA,TRBJ1-3,TRBD1,TRBV5-1,CASSYTGTDPGNTIYF,TGCGCCAGCAGCTATACCGGGACAGATCCTGGAAACACCATATATTTT
11,NA,TRBJ2-5,NA,TRBV2,CASRSGETQYF,TGTGCCAGCAGGTCGGGGGAGACCCAGTACTTC
15,NA,TRBJ2-2,NA,TRBV7-2,CASSPRRGITGELFF,TGTGCCAGCAGCCCAAGGAGGGGAATAACCGGGGAGCTGTTTTTT
15,few,TRBJ2-7,NA,TRBV6-5,CASSRDSRSSYEQYF,TGTGCCAGCAGTCGGGACTCACGGAGCTCCTACGAGCAGTACTTC
13,once,TRBJ2-1,NA,TRBV27,CASSSADRGEQFF,TGTGCCAGCAGTTCAGCCGATAGGGGTGAGCAGTTCTTC
16,NA,TRBJ1-5,TRBD1,TRBV15,CATSRDPGQINQPQHF,TGTGCCACCAGCAGAGATCCGGGACAGATTAATCAGCCCCAGCATTTT
15,NA,TRBJ2-7,TRBD1,TRBV28,CASSISPGQGYEQYF,TGTGCCAGCAGCATATCCCCGGGACAGGGCTACGAGCAGTACTTC
17,NA,TRBJ2-7,TRBD2,TRBV27,CASSSIKTSGRLYEQYF,TGTGCCAGCAGTTCAATTAAGACTAGCGGGAGACTCTACGAGCAGTACTTC